This T cell receptor beta chain was sequenced for a study of T-cell reconstitution after alpha-beta-depleted transplantation in children. This CDR3 has 14 residues. Germline V gives CDR1 MNHEY, CDR2 SVGEGT. The V and J ends lost 6 bases and 4 bases, in that order; junction bases with no gene match: 6. This clonotype was seen more than once but under ten times. A TCRbeta library incorporating unique molecular identifiers was prepared. TCRdb reprocessed the PCR reads via MiXCR and lists one record per CDR3 protein. The table lists around 680,000 distinct CDR3 sequences, roughly 15% of them singletons. J is TRBJ2-7 and V is TRBV6-2 or TRBV6-3; 10 nucleotides align to TRBD2. This specimen consisted of PBMCs from the stem cell graft donor, obtained from the stem cell graft. The sequence was collected from a human donor who donated a stem cell graft to a child with acute myeloid leukemia. The DNA for the CDR3 is TGTGCCAGCAGCGGACTAGCGGAACCATACGAGCAGTACGTC. Protein sequence: CASSGLAEPYEQYV.